These 9 T cell receptor beta chains share one sample of origin, sequenced in a study of tumor and adjacent non-tumor tissue in lung cancer. The library came from three nested PCR rounds adapted from ARM-PCR protocols. TCRdb fed the multiplex PCR reads into MiXCR, producing one record per CDR3 protein. The sample consists of some 120,000 distinct CDR3 sequences, approximately 66% of them appearing once. No cell sorting was done before RNA was extracted from the tissue. Sequencing was performed on lung tumor tissue. The receptors derive from a young man with non-small cell lung cancer.

Turning to this clonotype: This sequence may be a read error, since a much larger clone differs from it by one base. The J gene is TRBJ2-3, the V gene TRBV6-5; D is unresolved. CDR1 is MNHEY, CDR2 SVGAGI, per germline. CDR3 length: 13 amino acids. The CDR3: CSSSDPQVYTQYF. The CDR3 coding sequence is TGTTCCAGCAGTGACCCGCAGGTTTATACGCAGTATTTT.

This clonotype appeared many times. CDR3 residues: CASSRDRGFGETQYF. CDR3 coding DNA: TGCGCCAGCAGCCGGGACAGGGGATTTGGAGAGACCCAGTACTTC. The chain joins TRBV4-1 to TRBJ2-5; 10 bases are a match to TRBD1. V dropped 4 bases and J dropped 4; count of bases not matched to a gene: 6. CDR1 MGHRA and CDR2 YSYEKL come from the germline V gene. The length of the CDR3 is 15 residues.

A remark on this clonotype: At one boundary the junction diverges from the germline segment, which might be a read error. The V and J genes are TRBV12-3 or TRBV12-4 and TRBJ1-2; D remains unclear. This CDR3 comprises 11 residues. The CDR3, as DNA: TGTGCCATCAGTGTAGGTACTGGCTACATCTTC. Its protein is CAISVGTGYIF.

The chain recombines TRBV12-3 or TRBV12-4 with TRBJ2-3, with 10 bases fitting TRBD1. The trim removed 7 bases at V and 2 bases at J, leaving 15 bases unmatched. The CDR3 totals 18 residues. The CDR3 bases are TGTGCCAGCACTCGAACGCCCCGACAGGGGGCTGACACAGATACGCAGTATTTT. It specifies CASTRTPRQGADTDTQYF.

This clonotype was detected only once. A clone one base away is much larger, so this may be a read error. This rearrangement joins TRBV4-2 to TRBJ1-4, with 7 bases identical to TRBD1. The CDR3 is 16 residues long. Germline loops: CDR1 LGHNA, CDR2 YNFKEQ. The CDR3 region is CACSQVQHRGGEKLFF. The CDR3, as DNA: TGTGCCTGCAGCCAGGTCCAACACAGGGGCGGGGAAAAACTGTTTTTT.

V gene TRBV29-1 combines with J gene TRBJ2-5, with 12 bases lining up with TRBD1. The CDR3 has 15 residues. From germline, CDR1 is SQVTM and CDR2 ANQGSEA. J gave up 5 bases and V 8 bases, and 12 bases lay outside the gene matches. CDR3 DNA sequence: TGCAGCATAGACGCCGGGACAGGGGGCCAGGAGACCCAGTACTTC. Translated: CSIDAGTGGQETQYF.

This clonotype was recorded once. The rearrangement links TRBV29-1 to TRBJ1-3; D unclear. Trimming pared 2 bases from V and 1 base from J, leaving 15 bases between. The CDR3 has 16 amino acids. Germline V lookup: CDR1 SQVTM, CDR2 ANQGSEA. CDR3 amino acids: CSVEYAGSGSGNTIYF. CDR3 nucleotide sequence: TGCAGCGTTGAATATGCCGGGTCGGGATCTGGAAACACCATATATTTT.

As regards this clonotype: This may stem from a read error, because a much larger clone lies one nucleotide away. The CDR3 loop is CASSYDKGSEEFF. The CDR3 bases are TGTGCCAGCAGTTACGATAAGGGCAGTGAGGAGTTCTTC. The V gene is TRBV6-5, the J gene TRBJ2-1; D is uncertain. The CDR3 runs to 13 residues. CDR1 and CDR2 (germline): MNHEY, SVGAGI.

About this clonotype itself: It is likely a read error, because the conserved phenylalanine at the end of the CDR3 is missing. CDR3 sequence: CSVAGGVYNEQFY. DNA for the CDR3: TGCAGCGTAGCGGGAGGGGTTTACAATGAGCAGTTCTAC. The chain is built from TRBV29-1 and TRBJ2-1; TRBD2 matches at 10 bases. Losses at the gene ends were 6 bases for V and 4 bases for J; bases not matched to a gene: 3. The CDR3 is 13 amino acids. The germline gives CDR1 SQVTM, CDR2 ANQGSEA.